This TCR beta chain was identified during a study of identical twins. General observations from the study: Cord blood's abundant beta clonotypes had fewer insertions, unlike memory repertoires. Conclusions relied on cross-sectional statistical analysis, not following the same donors. For out-of-frame beta sequences, excess twin sharing was weaker.

This clonotype was picked up many times. Its antigen is unidentified. With template switching, a universal primer site was added, and the cDNA carried unique molecular identifiers. TCRdb independently ran MiXCR on the 5' RACE reads; one entry per CDR3 protein. The sample holds approximately 600,000 distinct CDR3 sequences, roughly 9.9% seen once. The V end was cut by 7 bases, the J end by 3 bases, with 15 bases between. Germline V gene data show CDR1 as MNHNS and CDR2 as SASEGT. This CDR3 is built from 14 residues. The same data also contributed to another study, on yellow fever vaccine responses in identical twins.

The sample comprised PBMCs. The clonotype originates from a woman younger than 35 in good health. The genes are TRBV6-1 and TRBJ1-1; D not certain. The CDR3 sequence is CASTISRFYTEAFF. The CDR3 DNA reads TGTGCCAGCACCATTTCCCGGTTCTACACTGAAGCTTTCTTT.